Below are 8 T cell receptor beta chains sequenced from a single sample in a study of blood T cell repertoires in COVID-19. Using immunoSEQ multiplex PCR, the repertoire was profiled, and TCRdb retains in-frame clones only, with some absent. The table lists 150,000 to 200,000 clones, approximately 80% of them singletons. Source material: peripheral blood. Receptors originate from a woman in her forties with COVID-19, enrolled during active disease.

This chain links TRBV28 with TRBJ1-2, with 7 bases aligning to TRBD1. CDR1 and CDR2 (germline): MDHEN, SYDVKM. The CDR3 runs to 14 residues. With 5 bases clipped from V and 3 bases from J, the junction kept 6 bases outside the gene matches. CDR3: CASSVGQLDYGYTF. The CDR3 DNA reads as TGTGCCAGCAGTGTGGGACAGCTGGACTATGGCTACACCTTC.

The CDR3 protein is CASSELHRRTGSYEQYV. Written as DNA, the CDR3 is TGTGCCAGCAGTGAACTCCACCGCCGGACAGGCTCCTACGAGCAGTACGTC. The chain employs TRBV25-1 and TRBJ2-7; TRBD1 matches 7 bases. CDR1 is MGHDK, CDR2 SYGVNS, per germline. The ends lost 2 bases at V and 0 bases at J; junction bases unmatched: 10. This CDR3 has 17 residues.

The chain carries TRBV29-1 and TRBJ2-7; 8 nucleotides line up with TRBD2. This CDR3 is built from 15 residues. The germline V gene encodes CDR1 SQVTM and CDR2 ANQGSEA. After removal of 5 bases from V and 3 bases from J, the junction contained 12 bases not matched to a gene. The CDR3 region is CSVRTGTRGIYEQYF. CDR3 bases: TGCAGCGTTCGAACCGGGACTAGGGGGATCTACGAGCAGTACTTC.

This clone was observed a handful of times. This chain uses TRBV6-5 with TRBJ2-7; D call uncertain. Trimming stripped 1 base from V and 4 bases from J, with 8 bases between. CDR1 is MNHEY, CDR2 SVGAGI, per germline. The CDR3 runs to 13 residues. This chain's CDR3 is CASSYFHSYEQYF. CDR3 in DNA: TGTGCCAGCAGTTACTTTCACTCGTACGAGCAGTACTTC.

The V gene is TRBV28, the J gene TRBJ2-7; 13 nucleotides match TRBD2. CDR3 length equals 14 residues. The V segment lost 5 bases and the J segment 7 bases; nucleotides outside the gene matches: 5. Germline lookup yields CDR1 MDHEN and CDR2 SYDVKM. CDR3 in amino acids: CASSGTSGKREQYF. Written as DNA, the CDR3 is TGTGCCAGCAGTGGGACTAGCGGGAAGAGGGAGCAGTACTTC.

The chain combines TRBV29-1 with TRBJ2-1; tentative D call: TRBD2 (6 bases). The germline V and J ends were trimmed by 8 bases and 10 bases, with 12 bases remaining between them. The CDR3 runs 10 residues. CDR1 is SQVTM, CDR2 ANQGSEA, per germline. The CDR3 bases are TGCAGCACTCGGGACTCGGAGCAGTTCTTC. This translates into CSTRDSEQFF.

The genes are TRBV14 and TRBJ2-1, with D unresolved. CDR1 and CDR2 from the germline V gene are SGHDN and FVKESK. Trimming removed 0 bases from V and 9 bases from J, with 12 bases in between. CDR3 size: 14 residues. CDR3 DNA sequence: TGTGCCAGCAGCCAAGATCCGGGTAATGGTGAGCAGTTCTTC. Its protein is CASSQDPGNGEQFF.

The rearrangement joins TRBV4-1 to TRBJ1-1; D is possibly TRBD1 (5 bases). The CDR3 consists of 15 residues. Germline CDR1 reads MGHRA; CDR2 reads YSYEKL. Trimming took off 3 bases at V and 4 bases at J, with 15 bases between the two ends. The CDR3: CASSQTVTRGTEAFF. CDR3 bases: TGCGCCAGCAGCCAGACTGTAACAAGGGGCACTGAAGCTTTCTTT.